This T cell receptor beta chain was documented in a study of blood T cell repertoires in COVID-19. Study-wide background: Nucleic acid was either cDNA or gDNA, and it came from T cells, B-cell-depleted T cells, or PBMCs.

This CDR3 has 13 amino acids. With 1 base clipped from V and 9 bases from J, the junction kept 2 bases outside the gene matches. Germline V gives CDR1 GTSNPN, CDR2 SVGIG (reference sequence). As handled by the study authors: The assay estimated nucleated cells by amplifying reference gene primers. The assay was immunoSEQ multiplex PCR, and TCRdb's table has in-frame clones only and misses some. The DNA gave D and trimming, while V, J and clone size come from that table. The data contain roughly 88,000 clones, around nine tenths of them singletons. The genes are TRBV30 and TRBJ1-6; 8 bases fit TRBD1. What was sequenced was peripheral blood. The sequence was collected from a woman in her fifties or sixties in a cohort sampled during active COVID-19. DNA for the CDR3: TGTGCCTGGAGTGGTACAGGGGGTTCACCCCTCCACTTT. This codes for CAWSGTGGSPLHF.